Below are 10 T cell receptor beta chains sequenced from a single sample in a study of blood T cell repertoires in COVID-19. The assay was immunoSEQ multiplex PCR, and TCRdb's table has in-frame clones only and misses some. The sample yields 150,000 to 200,000 clones, less than 85% seen once. The sample taken for sequencing was PBMCs or T cells enriched from blood (not recorded which). These receptors all stem from a man between 60 and 75 years old who had recovered from COVID-19.

This sequence joins TRBV19 and TRBJ2-7; D possibly corresponds to TRBD2 (5 bases). Germline values: CDR1 LNHDA, CDR2 SQIVND (reference sequence). The CDR3 runs 17 residues. V lost 5 bases to trimming and J lost 3 bases, with 23 bases between them. The CDR3 loop is CASSPLREREVNYEQYF. CDR3 nucleotide sequence: TGTGCCAGTAGTCCCCTAAGGGAGAGGGAAGTCAACTACGAGCAGTACTTC.

The chain uses TRBV19 and TRBJ1-2; 8 bases line up with TRBD1. Trimming at V came to 5 bases and at J to 0 bases, leaving 5 bases not matched to a gene. Germline loops: CDR1 LNHDA, CDR2 SQIVND (reference sequence). This CDR3 contains 15 residues. The CDR3 region has the DNA TGTGCCAGTAGTGCCGGGACAGGAGCTAACTATGGCTACACCTTC. The encoded protein is CASSAGTGANYGYTF.

This chain uses TRBV10-3 with TRBJ2-1, with 9 bases fitting TRBD2. J was trimmed by 5 bases and V by 2 bases; bases with no gene match: 7. Per the germline V gene, CDR1 is ENHRY and CDR2 is SYGVKD. The CDR3 extends over 16 amino acids. CDR3 sequence (DNA): TGTGCCATCAGTGAGAGTAGCGGGAGTGGAAACAATGAGCAGTTCTTC. It encodes CAISESSGSGNNEQFF.

This rearrangement joins TRBV9 to TRBJ1-3; D is ambiguous. Trimming pared 4 bases from V and 2 bases from J, leaving 10 bases between. The CDR3 contains 14 residues. Germline V gives CDR1 SGDLS, CDR2 YYNGEE. The CDR3 DNA reads as TGTGCCAGCAGCACCACGGGAACTGGAAACACCATATATTTT. It specifies CASSTTGTGNTIYF.

The chain combines TRBV19 with TRBJ1-6, with D possibly TRBD1 on 6 matching bases. Looked up from germline, CDR1 is LNHDA and CDR2 is SQIVND (reference sequence). This CDR3 is 15 amino acids long. Trimming shortened V by 7 bases and J by 9 bases, and 19 bases separated the two germline ends. The DNA of the CDR3 is TGTGCCAGTACCAGGGGCGACGAGGATGTTTCACCCCTCCACTTT. Translating gives CASTRGDEDVSPLHF.

This chain connects TRBV6-5 to TRBJ2-1; no clear D gene. The V and J ends lost 6 bases and 8 bases respectively, with 14 bases between them. The CDR3 contains 13 residues. Germline V gene data show CDR1 as MNHEY and CDR2 as SVGAGI. CDR3 bases: TGTGCCAGCAGCGCCCTAGGTGGGTATGAGCAGTTCTTC. Protein product: CASSALGGYEQFF.

The chain couples TRBV15 to TRBJ2-7, with TRBD2 matching over 9 bases. V shed 1 base and J 5 bases; nucleotides not matched to a gene: 3. The CDR3 extends over 14 amino acids. Per the germline V gene, CDR1 is LNHNV and CDR2 is YYDKDF (reference sequence). The CDR3 DNA reads TGTGCCACCAGCAGAGGGGCTAGCGGGGACGAGCAGTACTTC. As protein: CATSRGASGDEQYF.

The chain recombines TRBV6-5 with TRBJ1-6; D gene uncertain. Trimming pared 4 bases from V and 5 bases from J, leaving 9 bases between. CDR1 and CDR2 (germline): MNHEY, SVGAGI. This CDR3 contains 14 residues. This CDR3 reads CASSSRVHNSPLHF. The CDR3 DNA reads TGTGCCAGCAGTTCCCGGGTCCATAATTCACCCCTCCACTTT.

This clone has just a few counts. The V call is TRBV9, the J call TRBJ2-2, with D possibly TRBD1 on 5 matching bases. CDR3 length: 15 residues. The germline V and J ends were trimmed by 0 bases and 6 bases, with 12 bases remaining between them. The germline CDR1 and CDR2 sequences are SGDLS and YYNGEE. CDR3 nucleotide sequence: TGTGCCAGCAGCGTAGACCCTATGGGGCCCGGGGAGCTGTTTTTT. Translating it yields CASSVDPMGPGELFF.

The CDR3: CASSIAPQGGIGGYTF. The CDR3 bases are TGTGCCAGTAGTATAGCCCCTCAGGGAGGAATCGGCGGCTACACCTTC. The V gene is TRBV19, the J gene TRBJ1-2; possible D gene TRBD1, 5 bases. The CDR3 is 16 amino acids. CDR1 is LNHDA, CDR2 SQIVND, per germline (reference sequence). Trimming took 1 base from V and 8 from J, leaving 20 bases between them.